This T cell receptor (beta chain) is drawn from a study of patients and donors after allogeneic stem cell transplantation. CDR1 MNHEY and CDR2 SVGEGT come from the germline V gene. This CDR3 region has 15 residues. V was shortened by 6 bases and J by 1 base, with 14 bases between the two germline ends. This clonotype was seen only a few times. Each CDR3 protein is one row after TCRdb ran MiXCR on the RT-PCR reads. This sample has approximately 150,000 distinct CDR3 sequences, with nearly 25% found just once. This receptor was identified in a human donor who was either an allogeneic HSCT recipient or a stem cell or donor lymphocyte infusion donor (not recorded which). It is not recorded whose cells these are; they may come from a transplant donor. Sequencing input: blood, either unsorted or a sorted T cell fraction (not recorded which). The chain recombines TRBV6-2 or TRBV6-3 with TRBJ2-3; D is perhaps TRBD1 (6 bases). The CDR3 nucleotides read TGTGCCAGCAGCAGTACAGGGTCCGGCACAGATACGCAGTATTTT. Protein product: CASSSTGSGTDTQYF.